Listed here are 20 T cell receptor beta chains from one sample, sequenced in a study of tumor-infiltrating lymphocytes in primary liver carcinoma. From unsorted bulk tissue weighing roughly 17-31 mg, DNA and RNA were co-extracted. The investigators made TCR beta cDNA from about 0.45 ug total RNA, using a constant-region primer. Modified slightly, ARM-PCR produced TCR beta libraries over three nested multiplex PCR rounds. Investigators reported that the first two PCR rounds, at 9 to 11 cycles each, used TRBV1-TRBV30 forward primers with a C-beta reverse primer. TCRdb ran MiXCR on the multiplex PCR reads and lists one entry per CDR3 protein. The data hold approximately 60,000 distinct CDR3 sequences, with less than 75% observed a single time. The sequenced material came from liver tumor tissue from sampling region 2. Described subset: tumor region T2, inferior pole. These receptors all come from a man aged 35-49 years with primary liver carcinoma and hepatitis B virus infection.

Remarks on this clonotype: An end of the junction does not agree with germline; a read error may underlie this. The V gene is TRBV6-1, the J gene TRBJ1-1; D call uncertain. The CDR3 spans 13 residues. The germline V gene encodes CDR1 MNHNS and CDR2 SASEGT. The CDR3 sequence is CSSNDQTNTEAFF. In DNA, the CDR3 is TGTTCCAGCAATGACCAGACGAACACTGAAGCTTTCTTT.

Comments on this clonotype: One junction end disagrees with the germline gene, perhaps due to a read error. CDR3 bases: TGCACCAGTAGCCACCACCTACGGGGGGCGGATTCACCCCTCCACTTT. Protein product: CTSSHHLRGADSPLHF. J is TRBJ1-6 and V is TRBV4-1; tentatively, D is TRBD1 (6 bases). Germline V gives CDR1 MGHRA, CDR2 YSYEKL. The CDR3 consists of 16 residues.

The chain joins TRBV11-2 to TRBJ1-4, with D hard to call. Looked up from germline, CDR1 is SGHAT and CDR2 is FQNNGV. This CDR3 has 15 amino acids. The CDR3 loop is CANGLDGFANEKLFF. The CDR3 DNA follows: TGTGCTAACGGCTTAGACGGGTTCGCTAATGAAAAACTGTTTTTT.

As concerns this clonotype: A read error may account for a junction end that differs from germline. This rearrangement joins TRBV5-4 to TRBJ1-1; D may be TRBD1 (6 bases). CDR1 and CDR2 from the germline V gene are SGHNT and YYREEE (reference sequence). The CDR3 extends over 16 amino acids. The CDR3 is CAGSLGRGGRNTEAFF. The DNA for the CDR3 is TGTGCCGGCAGCTTGGGTCGAGGGGGGAGGAACACTGAAGCTTTCTTT. The full variable domain, rest sourced from reference TRBV5-4 and TRBJ1-1, is ETGVTQSPTHLIKTRGQQVTLRCSSQSGHNTVSWYQQALGQGPQFIFQYYREEENGRGNFPPRFSGLQFPNYSSELNVNALELDDSALYLCAGSLGRGGRNTEAFFGQGTRLTVV.

Concerning this clonotype: A read error may account for a junction end that differs from germline. The rearrangement joins TRBV6-6 to TRBJ1-1; 8 bases line up with TRBD1. The CDR3 runs 13 residues. The germline gives CDR1 MNHNY, CDR2 SVGAGI (reference sequence). The CDR3 here is CARSTGGTTKAFF. CDR3 nucleotide sequence: TGCGCCCGCAGCACAGGGGGGACTACTAAAGCTTTCTTT.

In regard to this clonotype: A read error may account for a junction end that differs from germline. V is TRBV12-3 or TRBV12-4 and J is TRBJ1-5; D remains ambiguous. The CDR3 runs to 15 residues. The CDR3 region has the DNA TGTACCAGCAGTTTTGGGCAAGGATGCGATCAGCCCCAGCATTTT. Protein sequence: CTSSFGQGCDQPQHF.

The chain uses TRBV30 and TRBJ2-1; TRBD2 matches at 7 bases. The CDR3 is 17 amino acids. The V and J ends lost 8 bases and 1 base, in that order; junction bases with no gene match: 17. The germline CDR1 and CDR2 sequences are GTSNPN and SVGIG (reference sequence). The CDR3 nucleotides read TGTGCCGGCACGTGGGTGGGTAGCGGGCGTTCCTACAATGAGCAGTTCTTC. This codes for CAGTWVGSGRSYNEQFF.

About this clonotype: Relative to the germline gene, one junction end is altered; a read error may explain this. This chain connects TRBV10-3 to TRBJ1-2; 9 bases align to TRBD1. The CDR3 runs to 14 residues. The germline gives CDR1 ENHRY, CDR2 SYGVKD. DNA for the CDR3: TGTGTCATCACTGAAACCGGGACAGGGTATGGCTACATCTTC. Its protein is CVITETGTGYGYIF.

The J gene is TRBJ2-3, the V gene TRBV12-3 or TRBV12-4; TRBD2 matches 8 bases. The CDR3 loop spans 15 amino acids. V was clipped by 9 bases and J by 4 bases; unmatched bases: 12. The CDR3 bases are TGTGCCAGGAGTCCGCAGCGGGAGAGGCCAGATACGCAGTATTTT. This gives the protein CARSPQRERPDTQYF.

Of note for this clonotype: This may stem from a read error, because a much larger clone lies one nucleotide away. The chain joins TRBV28 to TRBJ2-7; 8 bases are a match to TRBD1. V dropped 6 bases and J dropped 5; count of bases not matched to a gene: 6. The CDR3 is 13 residues long. Germline CDR1 reads MDHEN; CDR2 reads SYDVKM. The CDR3 loop reads CASRRTGLHEQYF. In nucleotides, the CDR3 is TGTGCCAGCAGACGGACAGGGCTCCACGAGCAGTACTTC.

A word on this clonotype: The junction differs from germline at one of its ends, possibly a read error. The genes are TRBV4-1 and TRBJ2-7; TRBD1 is a possible D gene (6 bases). Germline V lookup: CDR1 MGHRA, CDR2 YSYEKL. The CDR3 has 15 residues. Written as DNA, the CDR3 is TGCGCCAGCAGCCAAGATCGGGAACAGGGACACGGGCAGTACTTT. Translating it yields CASSQDREQGHGQYF.

Concerning this clonotype itself: A much larger clone lies a single base off, so this may be a read error. The chain carries TRBV28 and TRBJ1-5, with 7 bases lining up with TRBD1. Germline-derived CDR1 and CDR2 are MDHEN and SYDVKM. The CDR3 runs to 12 residues. CDR3 DNA: TGTGCCAGCAGGACAGGGTATCACCCCCAGCATTTT. Its protein is CASRTGYHPQHF.

As regards this clonotype: A junction boundary mismatches the germline segment, possibly from a read error. This CDR3 is CASGYSVGRQPQRF. Written as DNA, the CDR3 is TGTGCCAGCGGTTACTCGGTAGGACGACAGCCCCAGCGTTTT. This chain joins TRBV6-2 or TRBV6-3 and TRBJ1-5, with D possibly being TRBD1 (5 bases). CDR1 MNHEY and CDR2 SVGEGT come from the germline V gene. CDR3 size: 14 residues.

Many counts were recorded for this clonotype. The chain links TRBV5-4 to TRBJ1-1, with D uncertain. The CDR3 has 13 residues. Germline-derived CDR1 and CDR2 are SGHNT and YYREEE (reference sequence). V was clipped by 0 bases and J by 2 bases, with 5 bases between them. The CDR3 is CASSLGGNTEAFF. In DNA form, the CDR3 reads TGTGCCAGCAGCTTGGGTGGAAACACTGAAGCTTTCTTT.

Comment on this clonotype: At one of its ends the junction is not consistent with the germline gene, which may arise from a read error. The CDR3 reads CAISESDGTRNTGELFF. For the CDR3, the DNA is TGTGCCATCAGTGAGTCGGACGGGACCAGGAACACCGGGGAGTTGTTTTTT. The chain carries TRBV10-3 and TRBJ2-2; D assignment may be TRBD1 or TRBD2 (5 bases each). This CDR3 is built from 17 residues. Germline V gene sequence: CDR1 ENHRY, CDR2 SYGVKD.

In its sample, this clonotype was seen once. The conserved phenylalanine or tryptophan normally closing the CDR3 is absent here, so this likely arose from a read error. This chain joins TRBV2 and TRBJ1-2; 9 bases are shared with TRBD1. This CDR3 comprises 13 residues. Trimming took 7 bases from V and 3 from J; bases not matched to a gene: 3. Germline-derived CDR1 and CDR2 are SNHLY and FYNNEI. This CDR3 is CASKDRGYYGYTL. The CDR3 DNA sequence: TGTGCCAGCAAGGACAGGGGTTACTATGGCTACACCCTC.

In the case of this clonotype: A much larger clone lies one base from this, so it may be a read error. The CDR3 ends on some other residue instead of the conserved phenylalanine or tryptophan, so this is likely a read error. V and J are TRBV4-1 and TRBJ2-1; tentative D call: TRBD2 (5 bases). This CDR3 region has 15 residues. Trimming took 4 bases from V and 6 from J, leaving 16 bases between them. The germline V gene has CDR1 MGHRA and CDR2 YSYEKL. In DNA, the CDR3 is TGCGCCAGCAGCCTTATCCCGGGGTATGGCAATGAGCAGTTCCTC. The encoded protein is CASSLIPGYGNEQFL.

V gene TRBV6-5 combines with J gene TRBJ2-7, with TRBD1 matching over 9 bases. The V segment lost 8 bases and the J segment 5 bases; nucleotides outside the gene matches: 10. CDR1 and CDR2 (germline): MNHEY, SVGAGI. This CDR3 has 14 residues. This CDR3 is CASPTGTGCNEQYF. As DNA, the CDR3 is TGTGCCAGCCCCACCGGGACAGGGTGTAACGAGCAGTACTTC.

This clonotype came up a few times. Sequence at one end of the junction differs from germline and may be a read error. The J gene is TRBJ2-5, the V gene TRBV11-1, with a weak D call TRBD2 (5 bases). Germline V lookup: CDR1 SGHAT, CDR2 FQDESV (reference sequence). The CDR3 is 14 amino acids. Here the CDR3 DNA reads TGTACCAGCAGTGGGCAGGTGGAGGTGGAGACCCAGTATTTC. This codes for CTSSGQVEVETQYF. Based on the CDR3 plus reference TRBV11-1 and TRBJ2-5, the full variable domain is EAEVAQSPRYKITEKSQAVAFWCDPISGHATLYWYRQILGQGPELLVQFQDESVVDDSQLPKDRFSAERLKGVDSTLKIQPAELGDSAMYLCTSSGQVEVETQYFGPGTRLLVL.

This clonotype was found a few times. The rearrangement links TRBV6-5 to TRBJ2-7; 11 nucleotides match TRBD2. The V gene's germline CDR1 is MNHEY and CDR2 SVGAGI. The CDR3 runs 18 residues. The V gene end was trimmed by 4 bases and the J gene end by 5 bases; junction bases not matched to a gene: 16. For the CDR3, the DNA is TGTGCCAGCAGTTCAATCCAGTCTATGACTAGCGGGACGGACGAGCAGTACTTC. Amino acids: CASSSIQSMTSGTDEQYF.